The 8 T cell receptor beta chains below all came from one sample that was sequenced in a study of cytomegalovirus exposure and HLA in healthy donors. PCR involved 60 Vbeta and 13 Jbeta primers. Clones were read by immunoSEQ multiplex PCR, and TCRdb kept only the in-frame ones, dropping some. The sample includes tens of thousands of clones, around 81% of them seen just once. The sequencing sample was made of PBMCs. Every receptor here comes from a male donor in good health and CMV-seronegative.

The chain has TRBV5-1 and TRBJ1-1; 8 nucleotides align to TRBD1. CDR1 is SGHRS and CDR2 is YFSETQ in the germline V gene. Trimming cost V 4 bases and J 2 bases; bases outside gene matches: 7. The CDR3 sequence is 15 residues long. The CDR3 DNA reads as TGCGCCAGCAGCCAACTGACAGGGGCTAACACTGAAGCTTTCTTT. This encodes CASSQLTGANTEAFF.

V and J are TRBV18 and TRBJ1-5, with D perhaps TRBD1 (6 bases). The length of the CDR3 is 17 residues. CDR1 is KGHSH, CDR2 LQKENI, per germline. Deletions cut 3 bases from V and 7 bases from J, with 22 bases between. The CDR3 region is CASSPQGTRGSLQPQHF. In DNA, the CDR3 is TGTGCCAGCTCACCTCAGGGGACTAGGGGGTCCCTCCAGCCCCAGCATTTT.

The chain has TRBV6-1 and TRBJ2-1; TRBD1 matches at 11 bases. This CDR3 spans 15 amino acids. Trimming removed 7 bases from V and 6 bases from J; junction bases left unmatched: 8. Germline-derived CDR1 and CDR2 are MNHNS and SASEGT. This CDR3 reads CASNMMGTGGNEQFF. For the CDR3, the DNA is TGTGCCAGCAACATGATGGGGACAGGGGGCAATGAGCAGTTCTTC.

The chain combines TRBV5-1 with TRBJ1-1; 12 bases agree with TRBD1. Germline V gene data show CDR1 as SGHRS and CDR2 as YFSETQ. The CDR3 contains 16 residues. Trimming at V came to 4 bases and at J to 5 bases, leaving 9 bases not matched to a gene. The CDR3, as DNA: TGCGCCAGCAGCCCTGGGACAGGGGGCCTAGGTACTGAAGCTTTCTTT. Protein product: CASSPGTGGLGTEAFF.

The CDR3 protein is CASSASGTGTYGYTF. CDR3 nucleotides: TGTGCCAGTAGTGCGTCCGGGACAGGGACTTATGGCTACACCTTC. The chain has TRBV19 and TRBJ1-2, with 9 bases aligning to TRBD1. This CDR3 contains 15 residues. Per germline, CDR1 LNHDA and CDR2 SQIVND (reference sequence). Trimming took 5 bases from V and 5 from J; bases not matched to a gene: 9. Combining the CDR3 with reference TRBV19 and TRBJ1-2 gives the whole variable domain DGGITQSPKYLFRKEGQNVTLSCEQNLNHDAMYWYRQDPGQGLRLIYYSQIVNDFQKGDIAEGYSVSREKKESFPLTVTSAQKNPTAFYLCASSASGTGTYGYTFGSGTRLTVV.

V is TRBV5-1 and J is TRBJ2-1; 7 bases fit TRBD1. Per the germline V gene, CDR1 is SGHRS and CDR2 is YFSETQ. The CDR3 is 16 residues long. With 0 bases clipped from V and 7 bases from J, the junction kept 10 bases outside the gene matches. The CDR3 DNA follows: TGCGCCAGCAGCTTGGCCCCTCAGGGACAGTGGAATGAGCAGTTCTTC. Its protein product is CASSLAPQGQWNEQFF.

The CDR3 DNA reads as TGTGCCATCAGCGGACAGGGTCGGGCTAATGAAAAACTGTTTTTT. Its translation is CAISGQGRANEKLFF. V is TRBV10-3 and J is TRBJ1-4; 8 bases fit TRBD1. CDR1 and CDR2 (germline): ENHRY, SYGVKD. This CDR3 comprises 15 residues. With 6 bases clipped from V and 3 bases from J, the junction kept 6 bases outside the gene matches.

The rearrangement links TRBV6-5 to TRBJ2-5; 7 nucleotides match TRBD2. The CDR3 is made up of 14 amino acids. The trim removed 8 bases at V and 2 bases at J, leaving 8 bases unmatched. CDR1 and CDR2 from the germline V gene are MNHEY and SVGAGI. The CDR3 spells CASRRGGRQETQYF. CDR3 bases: TGTGCCAGCCGGCGGGGAGGGCGGCAAGAGACCCAGTACTTC.